This is a list of T cell receptor beta chains from one sample in a study of blood T cell repertoires in COVID-19. Libraries were prepared by immunoSEQ multiplex PCR; TCRdb keeps only in-frame clonotypes and omits some of them. The sample has under 400,000 clones, 85% to 90% seen once. Sequenced material: peripheral blood. These receptors originate from a young woman with COVID-19, enrolled during active disease. Each CDR3 is given with its conserved first and last residue. A D gene is named only where the DNA matches it firmly. The size of a clone is reported for some rows only, either as once, few or many, or as a class for expanded clones.

cdr3_nt	cdr3_aa	v_call	j_call	d_call	clone_size
TGTGCCAGCAGCTTAGATTCACAGGGGGCTTTAGGAAATCAGCCCCAGCATTTT	CASSLDSQGALGNQPQHF	TRBV7-6	TRBJ1-5	TRBD1	.
TGTGCCAGCAGCTTACTCCCCCGGAACACTGAAGCTTTCTTT	CASSLLPRNTEAFF	TRBV7-7	TRBJ1-1	.	.
TGCGCCAGCAGCTTCTCGACAGGGAATGAGGCAGCTTTCTTT	CASSFSTGNEAAFF	TRBV5-1	TRBJ1-1	TRBD1	.
TGTGCCAGCAGTCCAGGGCAGTATGAAAAACTGTTTTTT	CASSPGQYEKLFF	TRBV2	TRBJ1-4	.	once
TGCGCCAGCAGCGGTAGGACAGGGGGTCTCTACGAGCAGTACTTC	CASSGRTGGLYEQYF	TRBV5-1	TRBJ2-7	TRBD1	.
TGTGCCAGCTCACCGTTACCCGGGACAACCTCCTACGAGCAGTACTTC	CASSPLPGTTSYEQYF	TRBV18	TRBJ2-7	.	.
TGTGCCAGCAGCTCCAGAGGGGGACAGGCGGCGAACACTGAAGCTTTCTTT	CASSSRGGQAANTEAFF	TRBV7-9	TRBJ1-1	TRBD1	once
TGTGCCAGCAGTCTAAGGGACTACGTGGGCACCGAGCAGTTCTTC	CASSLRDYVGTEQFF	TRBV2	TRBJ2-1	TRBD2	once
TGTGCCATCAGTGACGAGGGGGCGTCAACTAATGAAAAACTGTTTTTT	CAISDEGASTNEKLFF	TRBV10-3	TRBJ1-4	TRBD1	.
TGTGCCAGCGTGAAACAGGGATCCTATGGCTACACCTTC	CASVKQGSYGYTF	TRBV12-3/TRBV12-4	TRBJ1-2	.	.
TGTGCCAGCAGCGGCAGTGGGCAGGGCACAGATACGCAGTATTTT	CASSGSGQGTDTQYF	TRBV5-5	TRBJ2-3	.	.
TGTGCCAGCAGTTTCCAACGGACAGCTGAAGAGACCCAGTACTTC	CASSFQRTAEETQYF	TRBV28	TRBJ2-5	.	.
TGTGCCAGTAGTCCAGGGGCCTCTTCCTACGAGCAGTACTTC	CASSPGASSYEQYF	TRBV19	TRBJ2-7	.	.
TGTGCCAGCAGCCAAGGGCGGACAACCTACGAGCAGTACTTC	CASSQGRTTYEQYF	TRBV14	TRBJ2-7	.	.
TGCGCCAGCAGCTCCCGGACAGCTTTCGACGAGCAGTACTTC	CASSSRTAFDEQYF	TRBV5-1	TRBJ2-7	.	.
TGTGCCAGCAGCTTCGGGGATACGCAGTATTTT	CASSFGDTQYF	TRBV7-8	TRBJ2-3	.	.
TGTGCCAGCAGATTCGGACAGGTGGGGAATGAGCAGTTCTTC	CASRFGQVGNEQFF	TRBV7-9	TRBJ2-1	TRBD1	.